The text below deals with one TCR beta chain. This entry comes from a study of beta chain features in type 1 diabetes. Of the isolated RNA, all was reverse transcribed, and so the sequenced material was expressed TCRB transcripts. The protocol was immunoSEQ multiplex PCR, while the TCRdb copy is restricted to in-frame clones and leaves out a portion. The sample holds 350,000 to 450,000 clones, over 13% seen once. The CDR3 covers 16 residues. The chain has TRBV21-1 and TRBJ2-5; TRBD2 is the table's D call, not checked against the DNA. TRBV21-1 is annotated as a pseudogene. This receptor was taken from a woman younger than 30 in good health. Input material: naive CD4+ T cells from blood. This CDR3 is CASTRTSGRVRETQYF. The CDR3 DNA follows: TGTGCCAGCACCCGGACTAGCGGGAGGGTAAGGGAGACCCAGTACTTC.